The 2 T cell receptor beta chains reported below all come from one sample, sequenced in a study of blood T cell repertoires in COVID-19. Repertoires were generated with immunoSEQ multiplex PCR, while TCRdb's copy carries only in-frame clones and drops some. The table has approximately 210,000 clones, 80% to 85% seen once. The sequencing sample was made of peripheral blood. The receptors were sampled from a human donor in a cohort sampled during active COVID-19.

The chain uses TRBV9 and TRBJ2-7, with TRBD2 identical over 9 bases. The ends lost 0 bases at V and 7 bases at J; junction bases unmatched: 11. This CDR3 comprises 16 residues. The germline CDR1 and CDR2 sequences are SGDLS and YYNGEE. The CDR3 loop is CASSVGAAGGRGEQYF. CDR3 DNA: TGTGCCAGCAGCGTAGGAGCCGCGGGAGGGCGGGGAGAGCAGTACTTC.

V usage is TRBV7-2 and J usage is TRBJ2-5; 13 bases are a match to TRBD2. This CDR3 has 17 residues. V was clipped by 5 bases and J by 2 bases; unmatched bases: 8. Germline lookup yields CDR1 SGHTA and CDR2 FQGNSA. In DNA form, the CDR3 reads TGTGCCAGCAGCACTAGCGGGAGGGCCTGGGGGCAAGAGACCCAGTACTTC. This codes for CASSTSGRAWGQETQYF.